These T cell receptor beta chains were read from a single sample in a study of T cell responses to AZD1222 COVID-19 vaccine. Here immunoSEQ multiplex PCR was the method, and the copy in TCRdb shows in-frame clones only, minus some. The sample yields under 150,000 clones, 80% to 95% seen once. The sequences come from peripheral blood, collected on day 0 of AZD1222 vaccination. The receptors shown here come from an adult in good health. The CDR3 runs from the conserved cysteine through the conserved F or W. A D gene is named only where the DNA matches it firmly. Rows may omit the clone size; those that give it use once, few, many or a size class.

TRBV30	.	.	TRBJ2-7	CAWSLDRTGGRNEQYF	TGTGCCTGGAGTCTCGACCGAACGGGGGGCAGGAACGAGCAGTACTTC
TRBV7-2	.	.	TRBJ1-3	CASRTLGGAVGNTIYF	TGTGCCAGCAGAACCCTCGGGGGGGCGGTAGGAAACACCATATATTTT
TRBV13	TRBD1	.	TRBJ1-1	CASSRTGEGTEAFF	TGTGCCAGCAGCCGGACAGGGGAAGGCACTGAAGCTTTCTTT
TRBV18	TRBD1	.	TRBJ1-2	CASSPSGQGGGYTF	TGTGCCAGCTCACCGTCGGGACAGGGTGGCGGCTACACCTTC
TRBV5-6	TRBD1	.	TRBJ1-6	CASSLAGTGVSPLHF	TGTGCCAGCAGCTTGGCCGGGACAGGCGTTTCACCCCTCCACTTT
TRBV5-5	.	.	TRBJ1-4	CASSFSRTEGMKKLFF	TGTGCCAGCAGCTTTTCTCGGACAGAAGGAATGAAAAAACTGTTTTTT
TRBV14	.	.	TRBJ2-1	CASSQEVVGSSYNEQFF	TGTGCCAGCAGCCAAGAGGTCGTCGGGAGTAGCTACAATGAGCAGTTCTTC
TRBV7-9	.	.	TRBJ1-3	CASSLEAVTGNTIYF	TGTGCCAGCAGCTTAGAGGCAGTTACTGGAAACACCATATATTTT
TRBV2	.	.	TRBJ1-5	CASSGTRYSNQPQHF	TGTGCCAGCAGTGGGACTCGTTATAGCAATCAGCCCCAGCATTTT
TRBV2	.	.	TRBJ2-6	CASSSRSGANVLTF	TGTGCCAGCAGTTCGCGCTCTGGGGCCAACGTCCTGACTTTC
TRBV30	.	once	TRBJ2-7	CAWTFGGNEQYF	TGTGCCTGGACCTTCGGAGGGAACGAGCAGTACTTC
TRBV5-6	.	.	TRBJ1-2	CASSFGGPNYGYTF	TGTGCCAGCAGCTTCGGGGGGCCCAACTATGGCTACACCTTC
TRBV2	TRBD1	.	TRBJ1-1	CASSGDRANTEAFF	TGTGCCAGCAGTGGGGACAGGGCGAACACTGAAGCTTTCTTT
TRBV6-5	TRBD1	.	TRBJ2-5	CASSTDRGRGTQYF	TGTGCCAGCAGCACGGACAGGGGGCGAGGGACCCAGTACTTC
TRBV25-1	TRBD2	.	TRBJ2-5	CASSEPRGGGETQYF	TGTGCCAGCAGTGAGCCACGGGGGGGCGGCGAGACCCAGTACTTC
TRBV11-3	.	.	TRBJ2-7	CASSVSPSRDYEQYF	TGTGCCAGCAGCGTCTCGCCCTCAAGAGATTACGAGCAGTACTTC
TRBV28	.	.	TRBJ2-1	CASKSGSSYNEQFF	TGTGCCAGCAAGTCAGGGAGCTCCTACAATGAGCAGTTCTTC
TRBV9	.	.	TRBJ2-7	CASSVDQNPYEQYF	TGTGCCAGCAGCGTCGATCAAAATCCCTACGAGCAGTACTTC
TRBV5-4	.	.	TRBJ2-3	CASSLLVRADTQYF	TGTGCCAGCAGCTTGCTAGTCAGGGCAGATACGCAGTATTTT
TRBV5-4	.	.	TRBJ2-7	CASSGGPIHEQYF	TGTGCCAGCAGCGGTGGACCTATCCACGAGCAGTACTTC
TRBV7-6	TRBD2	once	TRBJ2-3	CASSPGLASTDTQYF	TGTGCCAGCAGCCCGGGACTAGCGAGCACAGATACGCAGTATTTT
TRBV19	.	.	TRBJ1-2	CASSIAAWGQNYGYTF	TGTGCCAGTAGTATAGCCGCCTGGGGTCAAAACTATGGCTACACCTTC
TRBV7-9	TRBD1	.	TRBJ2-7	CASSSPGGFYSSYEQYF	TGTGCCAGCAGCTCGCCAGGGGGCTTTTACAGCTCCTACGAGCAGTACTTC
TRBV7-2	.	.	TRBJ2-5	CASSGRLVGETQYF	TGTGCCAGCAGCGGGAGACTAGTTGGTGAGACCCAGTACTTC
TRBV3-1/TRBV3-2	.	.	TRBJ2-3	CASSLVQASTDTQYF	TGTGCCAGCAGCCTAGTACAGGCAAGCACAGATACGCAGTATTTT
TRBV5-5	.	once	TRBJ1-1	CASSPEAPRWDFF	TGTGCCAGCAGCCCGGAAGCCCCACGGTGGGATTTCTTT
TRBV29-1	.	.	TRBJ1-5	CSVADSPNQPQHF	TGCAGCGTCGCTGACAGTCCCAATCAGCCCCAGCATTTT
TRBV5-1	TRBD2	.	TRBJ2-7	CASSLGAGETSRSYEQYF	TGCGCCAGCAGCTTGGGGGCGGGAGAGACTAGCCGATCCTACGAGCAGTACTTC
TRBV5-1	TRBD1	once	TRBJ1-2	CASSLGTAPNYGYTF	TGCGCCAGCAGCTTAGGGACAGCTCCTAACTATGGCTACACCTTC
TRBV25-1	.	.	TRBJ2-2	CASSEFRGSPGELFF	TGTGCCAGCAGTGAATTCAGGGGATCACCCGGGGAGCTGTTTTTT
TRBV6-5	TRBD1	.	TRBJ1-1	CASSRTGDTEAFF	TGTGCCAGCAGTCGAACAGGGGACACTGAAGCTTTCTTT
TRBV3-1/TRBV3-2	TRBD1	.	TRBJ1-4	CASSRQGAVANEKLFF	TGTGCCAGCAGCCGACAGGGGGCGGTTGCTAATGAAAAACTGTTTTTT
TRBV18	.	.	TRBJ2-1	CASSPTRPWTYNEQFF	TGTGCCAGCTCACCGACCCGGCCTTGGACCTACAATGAGCAGTTCTTC
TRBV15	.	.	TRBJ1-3	CATSRDSGSLGNTIYF	TGTGCCACCAGCAGAGATTCCGGGTCGTTGGGAAACACCATATATTTT
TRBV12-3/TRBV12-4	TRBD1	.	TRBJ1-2	CASSDGTAAGTF	TGTGCCAGCAGTGATGGGACAGCCGCTGGCACCTTC
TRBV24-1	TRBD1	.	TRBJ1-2	CATSDSTDRGHGYTF	TGTGCCACCAGTGATTCCACGGACAGGGGGCATGGCTACACCTTC
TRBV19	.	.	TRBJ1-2	CASSPGENRRVTF	TGTGCCAGTAGCCCAGGGGAGAACCGTCGCGTGACCTTC
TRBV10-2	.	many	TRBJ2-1	CASSVGDDNEQFF	TGCGCCAGCAGCGTCGGGGACGACAATGAGCAGTTCTTC
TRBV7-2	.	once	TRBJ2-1	CASSKPNGEQFF	TGTGCCAGCAGTAAACCTAACGGTGAGCAGTTCTTC
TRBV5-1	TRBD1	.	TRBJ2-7	CASSRHRQGRYEQYF	TGCGCCAGCAGCCGACACCGACAGGGTCGGTACGAGCAGTACTTC
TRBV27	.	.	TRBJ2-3	CASRSPWGATDTQYF	TGTGCCAGCCGCTCCCCATGGGGCGCCACAGATACGCAGTATTTT
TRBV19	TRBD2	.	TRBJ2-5	CASSGRGLAGGETQYF	TGTGCCAGTAGTGGGCGTGGACTAGCGGGAGGAGAGACCCAGTACTTC
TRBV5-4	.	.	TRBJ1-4	CASSFRQANEKLFF	TGTGCCAGCAGCTTCCGGCAGGCTAATGAAAAACTGTTTTTT
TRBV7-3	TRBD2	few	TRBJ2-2	CASSTPSGSPGWTGELFF	TGTGCCAGCAGCACCCCTAGCGGGAGCCCCGGTTGGACCGGGGAGCTGTTTTTT
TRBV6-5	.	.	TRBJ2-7	CASSYSRLARSEQYF	TGTGCCAGCAGTTACTCGCGACTGGCACGATCGGAGCAGTACTTC
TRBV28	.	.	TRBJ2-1	CASRRLHPDQSSYNEQFF	TGTGCCAGCAGGCGGTTACATCCCGATCAAAGCTCCTACAATGAGCAGTTCTTC
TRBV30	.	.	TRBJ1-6	CAWTSGDNSPLHF	TGTGCCTGGACGTCAGGGGACAATTCACCCCTCCACTTT
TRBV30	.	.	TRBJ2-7	CAWSRGGAPYEQYF	TGTGCCTGGAGCAGAGGCGGGGCCCCCTACGAGCAGTACTTC
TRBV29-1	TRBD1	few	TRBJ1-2	CSVEEGQPLYGYTF	TGCAGCGTTGAAGAGGGACAGCCGCTCTATGGCTACACCTTC
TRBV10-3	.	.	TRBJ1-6	CAISEGDHSPLHF	TGTGCCATCAGTGAGGGGGATCATTCACCCCTCCACTTT
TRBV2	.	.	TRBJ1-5	CASSVRGRQPQHF	TGTGCCAGCAGTGTGAGGGGACGCCAGCCCCAGCATTTT
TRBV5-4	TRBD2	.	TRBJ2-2	CASSSPRGTSVGELFF	TGTGCCAGCAGCTCCCCCAGGGGGACTAGCGTCGGGGAGCTGTTTTTT
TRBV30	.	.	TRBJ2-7	CAWSVRGGRNEQYF	TGTGCCTGGAGTGTAAGGGGGGGGCGGAACGAGCAGTACTTC
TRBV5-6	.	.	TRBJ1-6	CASSPGGGNSPLHF	TGTGCCAGCAGCCCCGGGGGGGGTAATTCACCCCTCCACTTT
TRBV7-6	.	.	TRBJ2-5	CASSLGFDFQETQYF	TGTGCCAGCAGCTTAGGTTTCGACTTCCAAGAGACCCAGTACTTC
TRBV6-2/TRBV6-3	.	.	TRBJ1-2	CASSRQASYTF	TGTGCCAGCAGTAGACAGGCCAGCTACACCTTC
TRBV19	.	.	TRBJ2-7	CASSIDRLSHEQYF	TGTGCCAGTAGTATAGATCGACTAAGCCACGAGCAGTACTTC
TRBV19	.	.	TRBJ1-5	CASSWGLSNQPQHF	TGTGCCAGTAGTTGGGGGCTTAGCAATCAGCCCCAGCATTTT
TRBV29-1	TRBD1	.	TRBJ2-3	CSVGDSTFTDTQYF	TGCAGCGTAGGGGACAGTACATTCACAGATACGCAGTATTTT
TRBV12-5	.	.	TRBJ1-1	CASGLVVRANTEAFF	TGTGCTAGTGGTTTGGTTGTCCGTGCGAACACTGAAGCTTTCTTT